The sequence of this T cell receptor (beta chain) was determined in a study of neurological immune-mediated disorders. This clonotype was recorded at least ten times. By 5'RACE with 10-nucleotide random UMIs, the cDNA was made. TCRdb reprocessed the 5' RACE reads with MiXCR, giving one entry per CDR3 protein. This sample has tens of thousands of distinct CDR3 sequences, with about 3.5% found just once. V shed 1 base and J shed 6 bases, with 7 bases lying between them. The germline CDR1 and CDR2 sequences are SEHNR and FQNEAQ (reference sequence). The CDR3 loop spans 14 amino acids. Sequenced material: PBMCs. The rearrangement joins TRBV7-9 to TRBJ1-6; D might be TRBD1 (5 bases). The clonotype comes from a man aged 25 to 40 with multiple sclerosis. Written as DNA, the CDR3 is TGTGCCAGCAGCTTAGATGGGGCTAATTCACCCCTCCACTTT. Translation gives CASSLDGANSPLHF.